This TCR beta chain appears in the sequencing data of a study of blood T cells in healthy people across ages (dated by TCRdb to the mid-2010s). Regarding the research as a whole: In model experiments, template switching captured about one uniquely barcoded TCR beta cDNA molecule for every two T cells. Donors were grouped into four age groups: young (average approximately 16 years), middle-aged (around 39), aged (about 59) and long-lived (about 82). To track age-related changes in TCR beta repertoire diversity, the study relied on deep sequencing normalized with unique cDNA molecular identifiers. For two donors (one aged 18 to 29 and one aged 80 or older), the study analyzed two additional independent replicas of 1 million unique cDNA reads from the same blood draw. Donors of different ages were randomly distributed across sequencing lanes to avoid experimental bias.

The library came from 5' RACE. Sequenced using an Illumina HiSeq 2500. A second PCR of about 6 to 11 cycles was performed with a sample-barcoded 5' primer and a J-beta primer mix. Each TCR beta cDNA molecule received a unique molecular identifier from a template-switch 5' adaptor carrying 12 random nucleotides. Each sample yielded at least 2.5 million CDR3-containing paired-end reads. The Mint cDNA synthesis kit, primed by a TRBC-specific oligonucleotide, was used to synthesize first-strand cDNA from all RNA. After uracil-DNA glycosylase treatment, a first 18-cycle PCR used universal primers M1SS and BC2_uni_R on all cDNA. In the source study's methods: Normalization of each sample was performed by random selection of 1 million high-quality reads, each carrying a distinct molecular identifier. Reads sharing molecular identifiers were discarded rather than binned into consensus sequences. CDR3 identification, clonotype clustering and error correction used MiTCR with a Q25 quality threshold and the strictest error-elimination algorithm. A nonparametric unseen species model with Euler transformation was used to estimate lower-bound total TCR beta diversity. In-frame beta chains were kept once TCRdb had trimmed the public reads at Q25 with fastp and called clones with MiXCR. Rows matching on CDR3 protein sequence are summarized as one entry with the most common DNA and genes. TCRdb's processing, not the authors', yielded these V and J calls. The sample includes roughly 700,000 distinct CDR3 sequences, with roughly 49% observed a single time. About a third of the sample comes from the top ten.

Overall results and qualifications from the work: Observed TCR beta diversity per million T cells fell roughly linearly with age, and a significant reduction was already apparent by age around 40. Estimates of total diversity from one million sequenced T cells were regarded as lower bounds and underestimates. Because profiling used bulk unsorted PBMCs, naive and antigen-experienced compartments could not be compared conclusively. The long-lived group showed more naive CD4+ T cells, fewer expanded clones and increased TCR diversity than the aged group, suggesting age selection. Observed TCR beta diversity correlated strongly with the percentage of naive T cells measured by flow cytometry. Donor CMV infection status was unknown, potentially confounding age-related changes in expanded clonotypes.

The donors were roughly 40 Caucasian individuals from Russia, aged roughly 6 to 100 years, who were systemically healthy. Each donor gave 8 to 10 milliliters of peripheral blood, drawn into EDTA-treated Vacutainer tubes. Ficoll-Paque density-gradient centrifugation was used to isolate PBMCs, with at least 7 million per sample. Trizol reagent was used to extract total RNA from the PBMCs, yielding at least 6 micrograms per sample. For every donor, an aliquot of PBMCs went through flow cytometry to measure the percentages of naive CD45RAhigh/CD27high T cells. The germline V gene yields MDHEN for CDR1 and SYDVKM for CDR2. The CDR3 runs 14 amino acids, cysteine and phenylalanine included. Only the CDR3 portion is preserved as DNA: 42 bases, with reading frame beginning at the first base. Trimming takes 6 bases from V and 5 bases from J, and the germline ends sit 16 bases apart. Concerning this clonotype: Its antigen is still unknown. Qualities for individual bases were not recorded, and no much larger clone is one base off.

This sequence uses TRBV28 and TRBJ2-5; tentative D gene TRBD1, with 5 bases matching. Sequencing was carried out using blood. The TCR originated in a woman aged 55-70 years in good health. The DNA reads TGTGCCAGCAGAAGCAGCCAGGGTCTTGAGACCCAGTACTTC. Its translation is CASRSSQGLETQYF.